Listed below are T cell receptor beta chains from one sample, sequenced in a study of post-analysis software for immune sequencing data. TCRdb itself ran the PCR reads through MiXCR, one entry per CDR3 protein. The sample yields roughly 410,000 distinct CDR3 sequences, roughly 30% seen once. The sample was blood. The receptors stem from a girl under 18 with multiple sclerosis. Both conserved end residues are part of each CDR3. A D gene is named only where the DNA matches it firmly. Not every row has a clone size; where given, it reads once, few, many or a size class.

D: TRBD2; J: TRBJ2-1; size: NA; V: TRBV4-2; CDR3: CASSPRLAGGLNNEQFF; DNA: TGTGCCAGCAGCCCCCGACTAGCGGGGGGCCTCAACAATGAGCAGTTCTTC
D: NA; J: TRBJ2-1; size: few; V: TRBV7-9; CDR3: CASSLVGKGYNEQFF; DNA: TGTGCCAGCAGCTTGGTTGGGAAGGGTTACAATGAGCAGTTCTTC
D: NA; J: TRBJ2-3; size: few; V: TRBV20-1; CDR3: CSARDPNLAGTDTQYF; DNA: TGCAGTGCTAGAGATCCGAACCTCGCCGGCACAGATACGCAGTATTTT
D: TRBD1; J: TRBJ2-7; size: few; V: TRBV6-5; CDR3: CASSETGVLGEQYF; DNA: TGTGCCAGCAGTGAAACAGGGGTTCTAGGCGAGCAGTACTTC
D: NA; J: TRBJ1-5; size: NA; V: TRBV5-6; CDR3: CASSGPGQPQHF; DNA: TGTGCCAGCAGCGGCCCTGGTCAGCCCCAGCATTTT
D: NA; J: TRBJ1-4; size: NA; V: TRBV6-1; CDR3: CASSDLAVLGGEKLFF; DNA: TGTGCCAGCAGTGATCTAGCCGTCCTCGGAGGTGAAAAACTGTTTTTT
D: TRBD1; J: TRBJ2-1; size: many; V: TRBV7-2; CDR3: CASSPNRGNEQFF; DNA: TGTGCCAGCAGCCCCAACAGGGGGAATGAGCAGTTCTTC
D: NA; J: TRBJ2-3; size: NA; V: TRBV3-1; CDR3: CASSFVLPTSTDTQYF; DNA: TGTGCCAGCAGCTTTGTCCTACCCACTAGCACAGATACGCAGTATTTT
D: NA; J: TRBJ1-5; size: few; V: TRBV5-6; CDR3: CASSLGGLQPQHF; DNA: TGTGCCAGCAGCTTGGGGGGTCTTCAGCCCCAGCATTTT
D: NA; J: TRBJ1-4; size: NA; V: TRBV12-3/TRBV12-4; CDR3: CASSFGTTLEKLFF; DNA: TGTGCCAGCAGTTTCGGGACAACATTAGAAAAACTGTTTTTT
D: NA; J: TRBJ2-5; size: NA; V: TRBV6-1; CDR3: CASSDTWVDPSLASQYF; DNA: TGTGCCAGCAGTGACACTTGGGTTGACCCTAGCTTGGCGTCCCAGTACTTC
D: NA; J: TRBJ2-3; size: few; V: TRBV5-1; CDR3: CASSLVSVGTDTQYF; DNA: TGCGCCAGCAGCTTGGTTTCCGTTGGCACAGATACGCAGTATTTT
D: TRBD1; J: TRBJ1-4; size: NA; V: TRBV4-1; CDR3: CASSRLQGRLGEKLFF; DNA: TGCGCCAGCAGTCGACTACAGGGGCGGCTAGGTGAAAAACTGTTTTTT
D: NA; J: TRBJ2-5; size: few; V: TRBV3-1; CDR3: CASSPRTDQETQYF; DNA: TGTGCCAGCAGCCCACGGACAGACCAAGAGACCCAGTACTTC
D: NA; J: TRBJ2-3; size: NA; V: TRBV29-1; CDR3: CSIRRVGSTDTQYF; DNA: TGCAGCATTCGCAGGGTAGGAAGCACAGATACGCAGTATTTT
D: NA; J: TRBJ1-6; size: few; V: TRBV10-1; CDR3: CASSGGSVGSPLHF; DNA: TGCGCCAGCAGTGGTGGTTCGGTAGGCTCACCCCTCCACTTT
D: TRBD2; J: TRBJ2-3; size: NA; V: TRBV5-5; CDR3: CASSPRGSGSSTDTQYF; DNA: TGTGCCAGCAGCCCGCGGGGTAGCGGGTCTAGCACAGATACGCAGTATTTT
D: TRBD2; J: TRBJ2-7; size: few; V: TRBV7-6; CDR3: CASSLETAGGPGEQYF; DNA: TGTGCCAGCAGCTTAGAAACAGCGGGGGGCCCAGGGGAGCAGTACTTC
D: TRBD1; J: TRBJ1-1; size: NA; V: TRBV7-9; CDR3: CASRLRDRSLNTEAFF; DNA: TGTGCCAGCAGACTCCGGGACAGGAGCCTGAACACTGAAGCTTTCTTT
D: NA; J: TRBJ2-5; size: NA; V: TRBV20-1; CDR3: CSAGTLGRAHETQYF; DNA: TGCAGTGCTGGCACCCTGGGGCGGGCACACGAGACCCAGTACTTC
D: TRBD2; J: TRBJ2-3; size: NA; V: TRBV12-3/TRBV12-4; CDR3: CASTPWPGGDAQYF; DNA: TGTGCCAGCACCCCTTGGCCGGGGGGAGATGCGCAGTATTTT
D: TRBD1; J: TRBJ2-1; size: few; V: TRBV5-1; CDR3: CASSKALDRAPNEQFF; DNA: TGCGCCAGCAGCAAGGCGTTGGACAGGGCGCCCAATGAGCAGTTCTTC
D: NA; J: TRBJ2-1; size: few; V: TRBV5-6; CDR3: CASSLDRLSSYNEQFF; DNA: TGTGCCAGCAGCTTGGACAGATTAAGCTCCTACAATGAGCAGTTCTTC
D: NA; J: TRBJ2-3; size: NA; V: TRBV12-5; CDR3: CASGLEESSTDTQYF; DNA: TGTGCTAGTGGTTTGGAGGAGAGTAGCACAGATACGCAGTATTTT
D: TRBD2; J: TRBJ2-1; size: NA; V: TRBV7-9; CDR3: CASSPLLSSGTYNEQFF; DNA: TGTGCCAGCAGCCCCCTCTTGAGTAGCGGGACCTACAATGAGCAGTTCTTC
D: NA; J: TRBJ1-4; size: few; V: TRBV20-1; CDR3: CSASFGREEKLFF; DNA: TGCAGTGCTTCTTTTGGAAGGGAAGAAAAACTGTTTTTT
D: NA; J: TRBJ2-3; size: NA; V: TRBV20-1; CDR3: CSARSDSAGTDTQYF; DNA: TGCAGTGCTAGATCGGACAGCGCGGGCACAGATACGCAGTATTTT
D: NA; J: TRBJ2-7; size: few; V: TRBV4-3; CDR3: CASSQDVGQGGYGQYF; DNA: TGCGCCAGCAGCCAAGATGTAGGCCAGGGTGGCTACGGGCAGTACTTC
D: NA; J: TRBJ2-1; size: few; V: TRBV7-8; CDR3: CASSQAWDRDNEQFF; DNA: TGTGCCAGCAGCCAGGCATGGGACCGTGACAATGAGCAGTTCTTC
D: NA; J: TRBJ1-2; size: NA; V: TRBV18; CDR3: CASSTSMGGYGYTF; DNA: TGTGCCAGCTCAACCTCTATGGGCGGGTATGGCTACACCTTC
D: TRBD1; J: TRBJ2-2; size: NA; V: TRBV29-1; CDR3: CSVEDRGTGNTGELFF; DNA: TGCAGCGTTGAAGATCGGGGGACAGGGAACACCGGGGAGCTGTTTTTT
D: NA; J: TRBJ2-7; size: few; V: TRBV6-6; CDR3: CASSYGTLFSYEQYF; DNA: TGTGCCAGCAGTTACGGGACCTTATTCTCCTACGAGCAGTACTTC
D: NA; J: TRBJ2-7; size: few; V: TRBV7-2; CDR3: CASSLQWAGPYEQYF; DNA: TGTGCCAGCAGCTTACAGTGGGCCGGGCCCTACGAGCAGTACTTC
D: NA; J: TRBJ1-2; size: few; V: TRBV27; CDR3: CAARGAHYGYTF; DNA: TGTGCTGCGAGGGGGGCCCACTATGGCTACACCTTC
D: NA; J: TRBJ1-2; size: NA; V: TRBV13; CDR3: CASSPSRADGYTF; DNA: TGTGCCAGCAGCCCCTCTAGGGCAGATGGCTACACCTTC
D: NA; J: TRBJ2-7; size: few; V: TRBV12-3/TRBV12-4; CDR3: CTSSFADGYEQYF; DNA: TGTACCAGCAGCTTTGCGGACGGTTACGAGCAGTACTTC
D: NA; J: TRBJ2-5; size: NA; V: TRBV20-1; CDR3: CSANRGTYQETQYF; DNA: TGCAGTGCTAATCGGGGGACATATCAAGAGACCCAGTACTTC
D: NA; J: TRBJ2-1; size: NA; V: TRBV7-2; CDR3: CASSLDLEQFF; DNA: TGTGCCAGCAGCTTGGATCTCGAGCAGTTCTTC
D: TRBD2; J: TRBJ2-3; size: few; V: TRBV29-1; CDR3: CSVRVAGGPADTQYF; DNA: TGCAGCGTTCGAGTAGCGGGGGGGCCAGCAGATACGCAGTATTTT
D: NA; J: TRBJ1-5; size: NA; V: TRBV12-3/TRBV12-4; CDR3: CASSIGQHNQPQHF; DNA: TGTGCCAGCAGTATCGGACAGCACAATCAGCCCCAGCATTTT
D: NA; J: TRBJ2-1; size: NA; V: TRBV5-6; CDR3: CASYRDINYNEQFF; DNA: TGTGCCAGTTATCGGGACATCAACTACAATGAGCAGTTCTTC
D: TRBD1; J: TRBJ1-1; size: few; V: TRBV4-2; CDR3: CASSQGQGDTEAFF; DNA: TGTGCCAGCAGCCAAGGACAGGGGGACACTGAAGCTTTCTTT
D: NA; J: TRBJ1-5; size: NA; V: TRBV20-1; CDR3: CSASLDGGNQPQHF; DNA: TGCAGTGCTTCTCTCGATGGGGGCAATCAGCCCCAGCATTTT
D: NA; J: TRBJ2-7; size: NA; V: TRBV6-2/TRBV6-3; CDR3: CALRGGPFSYEQYF; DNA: TGTGCCCTCAGGGGGGGGCCCTTCTCCTACGAGCAGTACTTC
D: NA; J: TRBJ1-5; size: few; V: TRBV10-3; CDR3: CAISVEGDQPQHF; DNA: TGTGCCATCAGTGTAGAGGGGGATCAGCCCCAGCATTTT
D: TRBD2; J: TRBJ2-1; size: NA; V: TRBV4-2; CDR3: CASSRPGTSGGPRGGYNEQFF; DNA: TGTGCCAGCAGCCGTCCCGGGACTAGCGGGGGACCCCGCGGGGGCTACAATGAGCAGTTCTTC
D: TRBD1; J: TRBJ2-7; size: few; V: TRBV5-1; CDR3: CASRGTVSYEQYF; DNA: TGCGCCAGCAGGGGGACAGTTTCCTACGAGCAGTACTTC
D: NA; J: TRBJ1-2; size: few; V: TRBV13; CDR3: CASSLEHGPNGYTF; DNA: TGTGCCAGCAGCTTAGAACACGGCCCGAATGGCTACACCTTC